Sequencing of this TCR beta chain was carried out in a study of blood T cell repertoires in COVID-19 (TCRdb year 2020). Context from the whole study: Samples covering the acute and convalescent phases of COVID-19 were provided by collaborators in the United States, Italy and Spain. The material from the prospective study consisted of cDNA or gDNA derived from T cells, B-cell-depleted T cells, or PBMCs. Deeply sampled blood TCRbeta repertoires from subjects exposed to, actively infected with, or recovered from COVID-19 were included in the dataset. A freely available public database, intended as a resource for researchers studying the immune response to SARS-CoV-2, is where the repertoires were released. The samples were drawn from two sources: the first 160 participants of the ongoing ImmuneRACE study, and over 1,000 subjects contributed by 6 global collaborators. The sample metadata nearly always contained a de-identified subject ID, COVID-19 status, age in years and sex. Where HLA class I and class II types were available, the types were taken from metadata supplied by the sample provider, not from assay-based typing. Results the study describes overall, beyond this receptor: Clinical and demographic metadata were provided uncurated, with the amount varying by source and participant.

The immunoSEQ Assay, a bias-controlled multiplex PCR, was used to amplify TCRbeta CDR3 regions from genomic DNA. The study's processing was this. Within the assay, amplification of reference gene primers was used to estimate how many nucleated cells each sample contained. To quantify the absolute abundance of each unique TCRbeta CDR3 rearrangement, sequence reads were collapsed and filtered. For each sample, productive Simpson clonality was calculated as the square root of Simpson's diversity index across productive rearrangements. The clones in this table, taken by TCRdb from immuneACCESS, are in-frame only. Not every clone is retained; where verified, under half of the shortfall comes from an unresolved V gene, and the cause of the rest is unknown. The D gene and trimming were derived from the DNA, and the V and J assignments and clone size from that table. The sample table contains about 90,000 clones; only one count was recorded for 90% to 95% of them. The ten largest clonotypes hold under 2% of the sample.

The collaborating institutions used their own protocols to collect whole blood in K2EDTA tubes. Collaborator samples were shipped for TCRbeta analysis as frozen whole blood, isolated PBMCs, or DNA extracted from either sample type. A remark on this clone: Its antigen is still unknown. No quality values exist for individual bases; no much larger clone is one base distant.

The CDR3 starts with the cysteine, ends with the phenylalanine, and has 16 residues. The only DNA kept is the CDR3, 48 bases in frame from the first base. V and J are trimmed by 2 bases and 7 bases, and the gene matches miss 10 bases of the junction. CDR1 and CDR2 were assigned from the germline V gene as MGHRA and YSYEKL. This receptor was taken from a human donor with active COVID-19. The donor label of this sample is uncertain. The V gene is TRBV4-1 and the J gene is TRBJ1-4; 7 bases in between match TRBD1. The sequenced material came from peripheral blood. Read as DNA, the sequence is TGCGCCAGCAGCCAATGGGGCCAGGGGGAAGGTGAAAAACTGTTTTTT. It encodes CASSQWGQGEGEKLFF.